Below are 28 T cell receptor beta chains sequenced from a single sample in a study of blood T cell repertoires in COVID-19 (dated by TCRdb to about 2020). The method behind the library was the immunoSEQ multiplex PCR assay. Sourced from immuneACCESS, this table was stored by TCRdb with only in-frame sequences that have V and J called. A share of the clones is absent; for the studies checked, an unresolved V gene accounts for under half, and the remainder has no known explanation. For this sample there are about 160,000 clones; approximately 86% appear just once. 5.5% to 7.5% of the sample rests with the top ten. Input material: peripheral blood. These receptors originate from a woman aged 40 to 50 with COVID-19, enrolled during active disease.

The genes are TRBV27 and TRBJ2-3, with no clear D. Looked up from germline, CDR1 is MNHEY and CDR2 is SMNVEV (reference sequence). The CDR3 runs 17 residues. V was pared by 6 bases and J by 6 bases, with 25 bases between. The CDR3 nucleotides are TGTGCCAGCAGCCCCCCTCGTCTACGCCTTTCACAGGATACGCAGTATTTT. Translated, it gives CASSPPRLRLSQDTQYF.

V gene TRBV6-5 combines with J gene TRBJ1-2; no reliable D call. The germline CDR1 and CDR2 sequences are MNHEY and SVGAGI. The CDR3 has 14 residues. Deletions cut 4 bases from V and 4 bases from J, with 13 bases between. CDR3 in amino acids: CASSSPSPFYGYTF. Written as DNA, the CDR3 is TGTGCCAGCAGTTCCCCGTCCCCTTTCTATGGCTACACCTTC.

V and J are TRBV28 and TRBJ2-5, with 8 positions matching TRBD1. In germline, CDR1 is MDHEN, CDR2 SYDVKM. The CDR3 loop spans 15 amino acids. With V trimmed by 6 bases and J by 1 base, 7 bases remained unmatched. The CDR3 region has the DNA TGTGCCAGCAGCCAAGGACAGGGCCTCCAAGAGACCCAGTACTTC. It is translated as CASSQGQGLQETQYF. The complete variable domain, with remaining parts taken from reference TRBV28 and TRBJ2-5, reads DVKVTQSSRYLVKRTGEKVFLECVQDMDHENMFWYRQDPGLGLRLIYFSYDVKMKEKGDIPEGYSVSREKKERFSLILESASTNQTSMYLCASSQGQGLQETQYFGPGTRLLVL.

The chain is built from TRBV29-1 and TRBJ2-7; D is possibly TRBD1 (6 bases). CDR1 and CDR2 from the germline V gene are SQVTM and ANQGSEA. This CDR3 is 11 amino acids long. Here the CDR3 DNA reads TGCAGTGTCAGGACAGACTACGAGCAGTACTTC. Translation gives CSVRTDYEQYF.

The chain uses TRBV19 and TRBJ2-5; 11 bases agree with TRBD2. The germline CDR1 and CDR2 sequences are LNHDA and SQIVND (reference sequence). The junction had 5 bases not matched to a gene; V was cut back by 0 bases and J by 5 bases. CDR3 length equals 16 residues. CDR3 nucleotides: TGTGCCAGTAGTATAGACTCGGGACTAGCGGCTGAGACCCAGTACTTC. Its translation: CASSIDSGLAAETQYF.

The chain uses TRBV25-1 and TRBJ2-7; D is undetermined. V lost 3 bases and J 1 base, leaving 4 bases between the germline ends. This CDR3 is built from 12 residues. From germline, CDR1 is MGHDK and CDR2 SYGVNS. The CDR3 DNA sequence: TGTGCCAGCAGTGACGTATCCTACGAGCAGTACTTC. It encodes CASSDVSYEQYF.

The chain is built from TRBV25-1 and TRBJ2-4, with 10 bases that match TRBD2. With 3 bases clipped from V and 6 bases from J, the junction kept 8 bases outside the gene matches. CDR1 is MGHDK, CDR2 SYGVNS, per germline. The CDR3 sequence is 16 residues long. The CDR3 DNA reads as TGTGCCAGCAGTGACTCCTCTAGCGGGGGAGTAAACATTCAGTACTTC. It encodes CASSDSSSGGVNIQYF.

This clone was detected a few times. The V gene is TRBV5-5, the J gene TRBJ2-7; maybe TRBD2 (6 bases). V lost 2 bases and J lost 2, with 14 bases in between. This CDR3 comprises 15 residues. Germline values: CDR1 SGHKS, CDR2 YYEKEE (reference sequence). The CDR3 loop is CASSFEGLTPYEQYF. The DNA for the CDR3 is TGTGCCAGCAGCTTCGAGGGACTGACGCCCTACGAGCAGTACTTC.

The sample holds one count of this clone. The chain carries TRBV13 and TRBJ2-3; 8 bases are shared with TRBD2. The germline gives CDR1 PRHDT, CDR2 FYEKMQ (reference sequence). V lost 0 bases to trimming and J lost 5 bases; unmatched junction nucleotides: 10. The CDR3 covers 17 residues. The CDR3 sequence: CASSLGPGGGQEDTQYF. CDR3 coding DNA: TGTGCCAGCAGCTTAGGTCCCGGGGGGGGACAAGAAGATACGCAGTATTTT.

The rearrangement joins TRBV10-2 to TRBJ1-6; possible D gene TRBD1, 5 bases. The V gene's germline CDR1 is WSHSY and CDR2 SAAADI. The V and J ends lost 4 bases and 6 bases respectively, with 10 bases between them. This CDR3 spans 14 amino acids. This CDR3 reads CASSGQGVNSPLHF. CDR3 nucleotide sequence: TGCGCCAGCAGTGGGCAGGGTGTTAATTCACCCCTCCACTTT.

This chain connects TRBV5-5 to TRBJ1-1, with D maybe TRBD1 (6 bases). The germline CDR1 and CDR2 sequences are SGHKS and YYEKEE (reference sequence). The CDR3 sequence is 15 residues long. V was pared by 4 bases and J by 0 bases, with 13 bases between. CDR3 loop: CASSTRTDMNTEAFF. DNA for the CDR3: TGTGCCAGCAGCACAAGGACAGACATGAACACTGAAGCTTTCTTT. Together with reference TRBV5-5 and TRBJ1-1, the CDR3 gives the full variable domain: DAGVTQSPTHLIKTRGQQVTLRCSPISGHKSVSWYQQVLGQGPQFIFQYYEKEERGRGNFPDRFSARQFPNYSSELNVNALLLGDSALYLCASSTRTDMNTEAFFGQGTRLTVV.

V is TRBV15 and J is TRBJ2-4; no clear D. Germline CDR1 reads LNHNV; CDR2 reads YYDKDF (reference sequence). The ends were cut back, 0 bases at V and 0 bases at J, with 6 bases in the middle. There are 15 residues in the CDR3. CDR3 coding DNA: TGTGCCACCAGCAGAGATCGGGTAGCCAAAAACATTCAGTACTTC. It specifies CATSRDRVAKNIQYF.

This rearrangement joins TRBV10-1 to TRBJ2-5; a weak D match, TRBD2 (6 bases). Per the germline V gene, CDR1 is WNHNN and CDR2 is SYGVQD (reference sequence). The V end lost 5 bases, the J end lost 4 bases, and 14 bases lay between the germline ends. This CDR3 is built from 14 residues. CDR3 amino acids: CASSNRLDRETQYF. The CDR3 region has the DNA TGCGCCAGCAGTAATCGACTAGATCGAGAGACCCAGTACTTC.

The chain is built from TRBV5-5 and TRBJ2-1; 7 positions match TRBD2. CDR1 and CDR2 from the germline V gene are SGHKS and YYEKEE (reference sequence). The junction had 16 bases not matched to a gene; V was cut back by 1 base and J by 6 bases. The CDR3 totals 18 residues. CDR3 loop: CASSLLVYGGGVGNEQFF. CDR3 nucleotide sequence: TGTGCCAGCAGCTTGCTGGTGTATGGCGGGGGTGTGGGCAATGAGCAGTTCTTC.

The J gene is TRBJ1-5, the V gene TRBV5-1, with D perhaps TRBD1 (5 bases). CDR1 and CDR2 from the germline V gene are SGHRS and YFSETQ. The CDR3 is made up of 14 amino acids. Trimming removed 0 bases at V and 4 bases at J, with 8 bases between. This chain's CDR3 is CASSLGAGNQPQHF. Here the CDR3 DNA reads TGCGCCAGCAGCTTGGGGGCAGGGAATCAGCCCCAGCATTTT.

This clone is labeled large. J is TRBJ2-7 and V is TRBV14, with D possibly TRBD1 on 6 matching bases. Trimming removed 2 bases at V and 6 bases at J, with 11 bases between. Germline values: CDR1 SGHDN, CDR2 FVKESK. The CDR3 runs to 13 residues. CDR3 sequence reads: CASSQPPGVEQYF. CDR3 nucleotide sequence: TGTGCCAGCAGCCAACCCCCAGGGGTCGAGCAGTACTTC.

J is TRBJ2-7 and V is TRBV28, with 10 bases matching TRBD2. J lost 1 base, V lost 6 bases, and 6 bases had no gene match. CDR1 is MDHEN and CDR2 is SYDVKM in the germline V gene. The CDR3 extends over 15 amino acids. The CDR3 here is CASRKLAGVSYEQYF. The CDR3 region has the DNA TGTGCCAGCAGAAAGCTAGCGGGAGTATCCTACGAGCAGTACTTC.

DNA for the CDR3: TGTGCCATCGGGCTTTTGGCGAACTATGGCTACACCTTC. It codes for CAIGLLANYGYTF. The V and J genes are TRBV10-3 and TRBJ1-2; no reliable D call. The CDR3 runs to 13 residues. The V end was cut by 8 bases, the J end by 2 bases, with 12 bases between. Germline CDR1 and CDR2: ENHRY and SYGVKD.

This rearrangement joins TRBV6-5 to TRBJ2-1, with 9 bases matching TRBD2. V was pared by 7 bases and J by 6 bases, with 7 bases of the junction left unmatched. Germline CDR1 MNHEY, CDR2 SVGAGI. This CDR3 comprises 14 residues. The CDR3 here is CASNYVAGVNEQFF. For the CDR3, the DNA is TGTGCCAGCAATTATGTAGCGGGAGTCAATGAGCAGTTCTTC.

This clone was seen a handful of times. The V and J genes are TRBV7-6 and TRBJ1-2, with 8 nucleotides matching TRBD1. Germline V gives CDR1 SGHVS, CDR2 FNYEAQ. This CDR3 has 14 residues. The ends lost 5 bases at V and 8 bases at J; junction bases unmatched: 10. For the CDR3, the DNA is TGTGCCAGCAGCCTCCACCTTACAGGGGGAGGCTACACCTTC. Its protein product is CASSLHLTGGGYTF.

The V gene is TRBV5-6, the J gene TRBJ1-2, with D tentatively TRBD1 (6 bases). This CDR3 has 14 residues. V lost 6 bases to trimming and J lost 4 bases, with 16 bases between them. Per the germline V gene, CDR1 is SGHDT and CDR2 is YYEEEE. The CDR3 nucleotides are TGTGCCAGCACGTGGGGGCATGGCGTCTATGGCTACACCTTC. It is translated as CASTWGHGVYGYTF.

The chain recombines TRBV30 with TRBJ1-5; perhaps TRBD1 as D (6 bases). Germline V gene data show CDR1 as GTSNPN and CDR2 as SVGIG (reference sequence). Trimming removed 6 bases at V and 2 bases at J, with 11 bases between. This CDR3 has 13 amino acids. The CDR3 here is CACTGIGNQPQHF. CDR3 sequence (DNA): TGTGCCTGCACAGGGATAGGCAATCAGCCCCAGCATTTT.

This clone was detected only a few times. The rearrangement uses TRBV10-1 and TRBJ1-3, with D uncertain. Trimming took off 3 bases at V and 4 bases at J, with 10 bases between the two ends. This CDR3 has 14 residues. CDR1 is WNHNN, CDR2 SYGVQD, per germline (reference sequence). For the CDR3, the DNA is TGCGCCAGCAGTGATTCCGGGATCGGAAACACCATATATTTT. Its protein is CASSDSGIGNTIYF.

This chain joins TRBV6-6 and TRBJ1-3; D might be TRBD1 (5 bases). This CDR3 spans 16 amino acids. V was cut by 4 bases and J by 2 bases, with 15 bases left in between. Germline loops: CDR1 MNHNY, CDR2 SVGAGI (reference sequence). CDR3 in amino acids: CASSFGGSRTGNTIYF. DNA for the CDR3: TGTGCCAGCAGTTTCGGGGGAAGTCGGACTGGAAACACCATATATTTT.

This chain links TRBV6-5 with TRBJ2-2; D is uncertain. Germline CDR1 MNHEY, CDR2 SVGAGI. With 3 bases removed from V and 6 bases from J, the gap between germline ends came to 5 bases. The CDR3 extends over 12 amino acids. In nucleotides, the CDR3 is TGTGCCAGCAGTTATACTGCCGGGGAGCTGTTTTTT. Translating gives CASSYTAGELFF.

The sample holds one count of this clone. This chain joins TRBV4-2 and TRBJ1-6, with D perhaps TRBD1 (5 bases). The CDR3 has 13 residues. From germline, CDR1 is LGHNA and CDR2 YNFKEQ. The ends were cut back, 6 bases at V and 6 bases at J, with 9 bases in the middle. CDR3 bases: TGTGCCAGCAGGCAGGGTCCTAATTCACCCCTCCACTTT. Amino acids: CASRQGPNSPLHF.

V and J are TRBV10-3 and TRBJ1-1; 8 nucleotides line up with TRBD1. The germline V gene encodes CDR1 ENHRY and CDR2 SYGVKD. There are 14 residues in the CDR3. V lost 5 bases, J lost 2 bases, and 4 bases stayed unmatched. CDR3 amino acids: CAISRQGSNTEAFF. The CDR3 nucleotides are TGTGCCATCAGTCGACAGGGGTCAAACACTGAAGCTTTCTTT.

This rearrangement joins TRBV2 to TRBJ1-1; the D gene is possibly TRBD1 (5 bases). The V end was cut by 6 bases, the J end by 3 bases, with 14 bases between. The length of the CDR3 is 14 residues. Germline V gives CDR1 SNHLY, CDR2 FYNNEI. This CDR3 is CASRRGGIDTEAFF. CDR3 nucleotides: TGTGCCAGCAGGCGGGGGGGTATAGACACTGAAGCTTTCTTT.